This T cell receptor (beta chain) was sequenced during a study of T cell changes during pregnancy in multiple sclerosis. TCRdb's copy holds only in-frame clones and misses some; the assay was immunoSEQ multiplex PCR. This sample has approximately 130,000 clones, with approximately 93% found just once. Specimen: peripheral blood, collected before pregnancy. The TCR sequence derives from a female donor with multiple sclerosis, enrolled in a pregnancy study.

The CDR3 region has the DNA TGCGCCAGCAGTTCGGCACCGGGACAGGGAACTAATGAAAAACTGTTTTTT. This sequence encodes CASSSAPGQGTNEKLFF. The chain employs TRBV5-1 and TRBJ1-4; the match to TRBD1 covers 9 bases. From germline, CDR1 is SGHRS and CDR2 YFSETQ. V gave up 5 bases and J gave up 1 base; unmatched junction bases: 9. This CDR3 region has 17 residues.